This TCR beta chain was identified in a study of memory CD4+ T cells and cytomegalovirus serostatus. Study-wide results and limits: About 40% of the roughly 160 known CMV-associated TCRbeta sequences appeared in CD4+ memory.

This CDR3 is built from 15 residues. With 4 bases removed from V and 0 bases from J, the gap between germline ends came to 11 bases. Germline assignment: CDR1 MGHRA and CDR2 YSYEKL. TCRdb's copy holds only in-frame clones and misses some; the assay was immunoSEQ multiplex PCR. This sample has tens of thousands of clones, with around 75% found just once. Single viable CD3+CD4+CD8-CD45RO+ cells were sorted as the memory CD4+ T cells. Total CD4+ T cells were enriched by CD4 positive selection. Worth noting for this clone: Its matching antigen is unknown.

The sequenced sample consisted of memory CD4+ T cells from blood. The V call is TRBV4-1, the J call TRBJ2-3; D is ambiguous. This TCR derives from an adult in good health and CMV-seronegative. The CDR3: CASSRLPTSTDTQYF. The CDR3, as DNA: TGCGCCAGCAGCCGATTGCCGACTAGCACAGATACGCAGTATTTT.